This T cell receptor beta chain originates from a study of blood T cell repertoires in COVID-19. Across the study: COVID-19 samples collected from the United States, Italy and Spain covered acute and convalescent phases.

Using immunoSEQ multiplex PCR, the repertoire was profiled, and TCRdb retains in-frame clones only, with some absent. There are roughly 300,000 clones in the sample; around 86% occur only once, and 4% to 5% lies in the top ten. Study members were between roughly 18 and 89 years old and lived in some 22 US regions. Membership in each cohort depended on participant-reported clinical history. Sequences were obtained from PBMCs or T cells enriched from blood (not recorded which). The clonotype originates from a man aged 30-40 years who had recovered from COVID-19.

The chain's CDR3 is CASSLEGGPPWNGNQPQHF. CDR3 in DNA: TGTGCCAGCAGCTTAGAGGGGGGGCCGCCGTGGAATGGCAATCAGCCCCAGCATTTT. The chain employs TRBV11-3 and TRBJ1-5; possible D gene TRBD1, 6 bases. Germline CDR1 SGHNT, CDR2 YENEEA. The V gene lost 0 bases and the J gene lost 2 bases, with 20 bases spanning the gap. The CDR3 is 19 residues long.